These 32 T cell receptor beta chains were all obtained from the same sample, sequenced in a study of PD-1 blockade in classical Hodgkin lymphoma. Profiled with immunoSEQ multiplex PCR; TCRdb holds only in-frame clones, not every one. The sample holds about 93,000 clones, around 80% seen once. Time point: cycle 4 day 1 (C4D1), after about 6 weeks of nivolumab. All the patients suffered relapse after autologous stem cell transplantation, and brentuximab vedotin exposure differed. The input for sequencing was peripheral blood mononuclear cells (PBMCs), taken before the fourth cycle of nivolumab. Receptors originate from a human donor with classical Hodgkin lymphoma.

The rearrangement links TRBV11-3 to TRBJ2-7; TRBD1 might be the D (6 bases). This CDR3 spans 13 amino acids. The germline V and J ends were trimmed by 5 bases and 2 bases, with 10 bases remaining between them. In germline, CDR1 is SGHNT, CDR2 YENEEA. The CDR3 DNA is TGTGCCAGCAGCCGACAGGCCCCCTACGAGCAGTACTTC. Protein sequence: CASSRQAPYEQYF.

The rearrangement links TRBV11-3 to TRBJ2-3, with a possible D match to TRBD2 (5 bases). CDR1 is SGHNT, CDR2 YENEEA, per germline. The CDR3 totals 14 residues. The V gene lost 4 bases and the J gene lost 0 bases, with 8 bases spanning the gap. The CDR3 sequence is CASSSRTSTDTQYF. The CDR3 DNA reads as TGTGCCAGCAGCTCCCGGACTAGCACAGATACGCAGTATTTT.

The V call is TRBV7-3, the J call TRBJ1-3; weak D call: TRBD1 (6 bases). Trimming took off 8 bases at V and 1 base at J, with 9 bases between the two ends. There are 13 residues in the CDR3. CDR1 SGHTA and CDR2 FQGTGA come from the germline V gene. The CDR3 sequence: CASATGSGNTIYF. CDR3 DNA sequence: TGTGCCAGCGCAACAGGGTCTGGAAACACCATATATTTT.

The CDR3 loop reads CASSLGWARQETQYF. The CDR3, as DNA: TGTGCCAGCAGCCTCGGTTGGGCGCGACAAGAGACCCAGTACTTC. V usage is TRBV7-7 and J usage is TRBJ2-5; D is unclear. The V end was cut by 5 bases, the J end by 2 bases, with 15 bases between. Per the germline V gene, CDR1 is SSHAT and CDR2 is FNYEAQ (reference sequence). The CDR3 runs to 15 residues.

This chain joins TRBV7-9 and TRBJ2-2; TRBD2 aligns across 7 bases. CDR1 and CDR2 (germline): SEHNR, FQNEAQ (reference sequence). CDR3 size: 16 residues. The ends lost 7 bases at V and 8 bases at J; junction bases unmatched: 16. The CDR3 DNA is TGTGCCAGCACCAACCCCGGGGGGATCCTATCGGGGGAGCTGTTTTTT. As protein: CASTNPGGILSGELFF.

This chain connects TRBV7-3 to TRBJ2-5; D possibly corresponds to TRBD2 (6 bases). Germline V lookup: CDR1 SGHTA, CDR2 FQGTGA. The CDR3 is 14 residues long. With 1 base removed from V and 4 bases from J, the gap between germline ends came to 10 bases. As DNA, the CDR3 is TGTGCCAGCAGCTTAAACGGCGGGGCAGAGACCCAGTACTTC. Amino acid sequence: CASSLNGGAETQYF.

The J gene is TRBJ1-4, the V gene TRBV5-8; 7 bases fit TRBD1. Trimming at V came to 4 bases and at J to 3 bases, leaving 6 bases not matched to a gene. CDR1 is SGHTS, CDR2 YDEGEE, per germline. This CDR3 spans 15 amino acids. DNA of the CDR3: TGTGCCAGCAGCCCAGGACAGGCCCCTAATGAAAAACTGTTTTTT. Amino acid sequence: CASSPGQAPNEKLFF.

With regard to this clone: One junction end does not reproduce the germline sequence, and a read error may be involved. The chain employs TRBV10-3 and TRBJ2-7; no reliable D call. Looked up from germline, CDR1 is ENHRY and CDR2 is SYGVKD. The CDR3 sequence is 12 residues long. This CDR3 reads CAISESPYEQYF. CDR3 nucleotide sequence: TGTGCCATCAGCGAGTCCCCTTACGAGCAGTACTTC.

The chain has TRBV25-1 and TRBJ2-4; D is perhaps TRBD1 or TRBD2 (5 bases each). This CDR3 is built from 16 residues. Trimming stripped 0 bases from V and 6 bases from J, with 15 bases between. CDR1 and CDR2 from the germline V gene are MGHDK and SYGVNS. This CDR3 is CASSEYWGSEGNIQYF. CDR3 coding DNA: TGTGCCAGCAGTGAATATTGGGGGTCGGAAGGAAACATTCAGTACTTC.

The chain couples TRBV6-5 to TRBJ2-7, with D perhaps matching TRBD1 (6 bases). V shed 5 bases and J shed 2 bases, with 13 bases lying between them. Looked up from germline, CDR1 is MNHEY and CDR2 is SVGAGI. This CDR3 spans 14 amino acids. CDR3 DNA sequence: TGTGCCAGCAGTAGGACAGACGCAACCTACGAGCAGTACTTC. As protein: CASSRTDATYEQYF.

The rearrangement joins TRBV5-6 to TRBJ1-6, with a possible D match to TRBD1 (6 bases). V was clipped by 6 bases and J by 6 bases, with 10 bases between them. Germline assignment: CDR1 SGHDT and CDR2 YYEEEE. The CDR3 consists of 13 residues. CDR3 in amino acids: CASNGQINSPLHF. CDR3 sequence (DNA): TGTGCCAGCAACGGACAGATTAATTCACCCCTCCACTTT.

This clone was detected once. The rearrangement uses TRBV7-3 and TRBJ2-7, with 8 bases lining up with TRBD1. CDR1 and CDR2 from the germline V gene are SGHTA and FQGTGA. V lost 5 bases to trimming and J lost 5 bases; unmatched junction nucleotides: 5. The CDR3 consists of 13 residues. The CDR3 DNA is TGTGCCAGCAGCCGGACAGGGTTGGACGAGCAGTACTTC. Translation: CASSRTGLDEQYF.

This clone has a handful of counts. The chain links TRBV4-2 to TRBJ2-2; a possible D gene is TRBD1 (5 bases). V lost 0 bases and J lost 6, with 17 bases in between. The CDR3 sequence is 17 residues long. CDR1 is LGHNA and CDR2 is YNFKEQ in the germline V gene. The CDR3 here is CASSQENSRVRPGELFF. CDR3 bases: TGTGCCAGCAGCCAAGAAAACTCCAGGGTTCGTCCCGGGGAGCTGTTTTTT.

This rearrangement joins TRBV19 to TRBJ2-3; D is unresolved. The CDR3 contains 15 residues. CDR1 is LNHDA, CDR2 SQIVND, per germline (reference sequence). The V gene lost 5 bases and the J gene lost 3 bases, with 15 bases spanning the gap. In DNA form, the CDR3 reads TGTGCCAGTAGTCCCCAGGACGTGGGTACAGATACGCAGTATTTT. Amino acids: CASSPQDVGTDTQYF.

Only one count was recorded for this clone. The rearrangement links TRBV6-1 to TRBJ2-5; D gene ambiguous. CDR3 length equals 13 residues. Looked up from germline, CDR1 is MNHNS and CDR2 is SASEGT. V was trimmed by 1 base and J by 3 bases, leaving 6 bases between them. CDR3 nucleotides: TGTGCCAGCAGTGAAGAGGTAAAAGAGACCCAGTACTTC. Its protein is CASSEEVKETQYF.

This chain links TRBV9 with TRBJ2-7; D is perhaps TRBD2 (6 bases). The CDR3 length is 14 residues. The V and J ends lost 5 bases and 1 base respectively, with 13 bases between them. CDR1 SGDLS and CDR2 YYNGEE come from the germline V gene. CDR3 in amino acids: CASRASGGSYEQYF. The CDR3 region has the DNA TGTGCCAGCAGGGCCTCTGGGGGGTCCTACGAGCAGTACTTC.

The rearrangement links TRBV27 to TRBJ2-3; 7 nucleotides match TRBD1. Germline values: CDR1 MNHEY, CDR2 SMNVEV (reference sequence). CDR3 length equals 14 residues. V was clipped by 4 bases and J by 1 base; unmatched bases: 2. The CDR3 coding sequence is TGTGCCAGCAGTTCAGGACAGGGCACAGATACGCAGTATTTT. It is translated as CASSSGQGTDTQYF.

The V and J genes are TRBV10-3 and TRBJ2-7; possible D gene TRBD1, 6 bases. The germline V and J ends were trimmed by 1 base and 7 bases, with 11 bases remaining between them. The CDR3 has 13 amino acids. Germline CDR1 reads ENHRY; CDR2 reads SYGVKD. The CDR3: CAISEFSRGEQYF. The CDR3 DNA reads TGTGCCATCAGTGAGTTCTCGAGGGGGGAGCAGTACTTC.

This rearrangement joins TRBV7-9 to TRBJ2-7; D is possibly TRBD2 (6 bases). V was trimmed by 5 bases and J by 11 bases, leaving 16 bases between them. Germline lookup yields CDR1 SEHNR and CDR2 FQNEAQ (reference sequence). The CDR3 consists of 12 residues. The CDR3 sequence: CASSAGTSQEYF. Here the CDR3 DNA reads TGTGCCAGCAGCGCGGGGACCTCCCAAGAGTACTTC.

The genes are TRBV18 and TRBJ1-1, with D perhaps TRBD1 (5 bases). Trimming took off 1 base at V and 4 bases at J, with 13 bases between the two ends. Germline assignment: CDR1 KGHSH and CDR2 LQKENI. The CDR3 has 15 residues. DNA for the CDR3: TGTGCCAGCTCACCACAGAGGGGTGAGGGCACTGAAGCTTTCTTT. This encodes CASSPQRGEGTEAFF.

The chain recombines TRBV9 with TRBJ1-4; TRBD1 might be the D (5 bases). CDR1 SGDLS and CDR2 YYNGEE come from the germline V gene. Between the trimmed V and J ends, which lost 4 bases and 2 bases, there was a span of 24 bases. This CDR3 spans 19 amino acids. This CDR3 reads CASSPRGVGKTHTNEKLFF. In DNA, the CDR3 is TGTGCCAGCAGCCCTAGAGGGGTGGGGAAAACGCACACTAATGAAAAACTGTTTTTT. The entire variable domain, with the rest obtained from reference TRBV9 and TRBJ1-4, is as follows: DSGVTQTPKHLITATGQRVTLRCSPRSGDLSVYWYQQSLDQGLQFLIQYYNGEERAKGNILERFSAQQFPDLHSELNLSSLELGDSALYFCASSPRGVGKTHTNEKLFFGSGTQLSVL.

J is TRBJ1-2 and V is TRBV6-5; 10 positions agree with TRBD1. Per the germline V gene, CDR1 is MNHEY and CDR2 is SVGAGI. Trimming cost V 6 bases and J 8 bases; bases outside gene matches: 6. The CDR3 has 13 residues. The CDR3 here is CASRHGQGGGYTF. The DNA of the CDR3 is TGTGCCAGCAGACACGGACAGGGGGGAGGCTACACCTTC.

The rearrangement joins TRBV4-1 to TRBJ2-7; no definite D call. CDR1 is MGHRA and CDR2 is YSYEKL in the germline V gene. CDR3 length equals 15 residues. V lost 0 bases to trimming and J lost 2 bases, with 11 bases between them. Here the CDR3 reads CASSQDPVTTYEQYF. As DNA, the CDR3 is TGCGCCAGCAGCCAAGATCCAGTAACCACCTACGAGCAGTACTTC.

Only one count was recorded for this clone. The chain recombines TRBV4-1 with TRBJ2-4, with 7 nucleotides matching TRBD2. V gave up 0 bases and J gave up 2 bases; unmatched junction bases: 1. Germline V gene lookup returns CDR1 MGHRA and CDR2 YSYEKL. The CDR3 is made up of 15 amino acids. CDR3 coding DNA: TGCGCCAGCAGCCAAGACGGGGGGTCCAAAAACATTCAGTACTTC. Translated: CASSQDGGSKNIQYF.

The chain has TRBV7-9 and TRBJ2-2; D remains unclear. CDR1 is SEHNR, CDR2 FQNEAQ, per germline (reference sequence). The CDR3 runs 13 residues. The ends were cut back, 7 bases at V and 3 bases at J, with 9 bases in the middle. For the CDR3, the DNA is TGTGCCAGCACCCACAGAGACACCGGGGAGCTGTTTTTT. Translated: CASTHRDTGELFF.

This chain joins TRBV11-2 and TRBJ2-7, with 7 bases fitting TRBD2. CDR3 length: 13 amino acids. CDR1 is SGHAT and CDR2 is FQNNGV in the germline V gene. The junction had 5 bases not matched to a gene; V was cut back by 6 bases and J by 3 bases. In DNA form, the CDR3 reads TGTGCCAGCAGACAAGCGGGGTACTACGAGCAGTACTTC. This gives the protein CASRQAGYYEQYF.

V gene TRBV16 combines with J gene TRBJ1-2; 11 nucleotides match TRBD1. Per germline, CDR1 KGHSY and CDR2 FQNENV. CDR3 length equals 15 residues. V was pared by 1 base and J by 4 bases, with 2 bases of the junction left unmatched. The CDR3 is CASSQLGTGGYGYTF. The CDR3 nucleotides read TGTGCCAGCAGCCAATTAGGGACAGGGGGCTATGGCTACACCTTC.

V gene TRBV27 combines with J gene TRBJ2-7; no reliable D call. The V gene lost 0 bases and the J gene lost 3 bases, with 12 bases spanning the gap. CDR3 length: 15 residues. Per germline, CDR1 MNHEY and CDR2 SMNVEV (reference sequence). The CDR3 nucleotides read TGTGCCAGCAGTTTATCGCCGTTTTGGAACTACGAGCAGTACTTC. Translation: CASSLSPFWNYEQYF.

The chain employs TRBV5-8 and TRBJ2-3, with D uncertain. The V and J ends lost 3 bases and 6 bases respectively, with 5 bases between them. The germline V gene encodes CDR1 SGHTS and CDR2 YDEGEE. The length of the CDR3 is 11 residues. CDR3 nucleotides: TGTGCCAGCAGCTCCCGGGATACGCAGTATTTT. The encoded protein is CASSSRDTQYF.

This clone was observed a handful of times. This chain connects TRBV6-5 to TRBJ2-7, with D possibly matching TRBD2 (5 bases). The V end lost 7 bases, the J end lost 2 bases, and 12 bases lay between the germline ends. CDR1 and CDR2 (germline): MNHEY, SVGAGI. The CDR3 runs 13 residues. CDR3 nucleotides: TGTGCCAGCACTAGCTTACTCCCCTACGAGCAGTACTTC. This encodes CASTSLLPYEQYF.

This rearrangement joins TRBV6-5 to TRBJ1-2; 7 nucleotides agree with TRBD1. V lost 6 bases, J lost 0 bases, and 4 bases stayed unmatched. CDR1 is MNHEY, CDR2 SVGAGI, per germline. This CDR3 comprises 14 residues. The CDR3 DNA follows: TGTGCCAGCAGAGGGACAGAACCTAACTATGGCTACACCTTC. It encodes CASRGTEPNYGYTF.

The chain combines TRBV5-1 with TRBJ1-1; 8 bases agree with TRBD1. Germline trimming cut 1 base from V and 6 bases from J; bases unmatched to any gene: 8. In germline, CDR1 is SGHRS, CDR2 YFSETQ. The CDR3 has 15 residues. The CDR3 DNA sequence: TGCGCCAGCAGCTTGAATCCAGGGGGCATCTCTGAAGCTTTCTTT. It specifies CASSLNPGGISEAFF.